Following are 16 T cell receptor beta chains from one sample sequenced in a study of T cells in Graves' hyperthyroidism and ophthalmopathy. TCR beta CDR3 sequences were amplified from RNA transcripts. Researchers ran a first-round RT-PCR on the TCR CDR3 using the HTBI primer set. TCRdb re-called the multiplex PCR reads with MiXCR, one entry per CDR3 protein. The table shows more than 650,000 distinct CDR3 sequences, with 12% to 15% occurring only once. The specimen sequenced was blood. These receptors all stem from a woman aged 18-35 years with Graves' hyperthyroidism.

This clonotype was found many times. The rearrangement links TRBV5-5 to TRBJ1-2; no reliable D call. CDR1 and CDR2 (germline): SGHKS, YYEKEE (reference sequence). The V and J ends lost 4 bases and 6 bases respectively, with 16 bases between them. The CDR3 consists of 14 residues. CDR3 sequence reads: CASSAAAMVDGYTF. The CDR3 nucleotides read TGTGCCAGCAGCGCCGCGGCAATGGTTGATGGCTACACCTTC.

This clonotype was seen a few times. The CDR3 spells CASSLRGTLNTGELFF. The CDR3 region has the DNA TGTGCCAGCAGCTTAAGAGGGACCCTGAACACCGGGGAGCTGTTTTTT. The V gene is TRBV7-2, the J gene TRBJ2-2; D possibly uses TRBD1 or TRBD2 (5 bases each). Germline V gives CDR1 SGHTA, CDR2 FQGNSA. The ends were cut back, 2 bases at V and 1 base at J, with 11 bases in the middle. This CDR3 is built from 16 residues.

The CDR3 DNA sequence: TGTGCCAGCTCACCACCCAGCCTGTCCGGCGACACCATATATTTT. Residues: CASSPPSLSGDTIYF. The rearrangement joins TRBV18 to TRBJ1-3; D is undetermined. The V and J ends lost 0 bases and 8 bases respectively, with 14 bases between them. The CDR3 is 15 amino acids. Germline V gives CDR1 KGHSH, CDR2 LQKENI.

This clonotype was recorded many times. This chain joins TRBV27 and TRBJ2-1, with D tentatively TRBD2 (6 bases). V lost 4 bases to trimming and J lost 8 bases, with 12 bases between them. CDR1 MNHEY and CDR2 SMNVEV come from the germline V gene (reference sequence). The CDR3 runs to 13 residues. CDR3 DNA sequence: TGTGCCAGCAGTTATCGGGGAGGTTATGAGCAGTTCTTC. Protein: CASSYRGGYEQFF.

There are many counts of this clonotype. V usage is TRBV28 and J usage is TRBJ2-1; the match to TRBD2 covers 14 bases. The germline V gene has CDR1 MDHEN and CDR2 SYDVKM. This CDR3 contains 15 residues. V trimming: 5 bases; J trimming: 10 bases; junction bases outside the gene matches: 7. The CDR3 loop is CASSPGTSGRVEQFF. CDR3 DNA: TGTGCCAGCAGTCCAGGGACTAGCGGGAGAGTAGAGCAGTTCTTC.

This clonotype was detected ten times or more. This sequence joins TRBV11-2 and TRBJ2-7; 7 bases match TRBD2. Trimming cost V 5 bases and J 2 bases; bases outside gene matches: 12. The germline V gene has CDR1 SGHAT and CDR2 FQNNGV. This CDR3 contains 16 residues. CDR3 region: CASSGRGTGPAYEQYF. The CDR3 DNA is TGTGCCAGCAGCGGGCGGGGGACGGGTCCCGCCTACGAGCAGTACTTC.

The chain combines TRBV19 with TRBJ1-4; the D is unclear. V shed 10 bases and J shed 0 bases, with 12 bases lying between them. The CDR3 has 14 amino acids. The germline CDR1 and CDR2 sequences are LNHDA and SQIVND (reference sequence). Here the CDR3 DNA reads TGTGCCACGCGGCGTCGATCAACTAATGAAAAACTGTTTTTT. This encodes CATRRRSTNEKLFF.

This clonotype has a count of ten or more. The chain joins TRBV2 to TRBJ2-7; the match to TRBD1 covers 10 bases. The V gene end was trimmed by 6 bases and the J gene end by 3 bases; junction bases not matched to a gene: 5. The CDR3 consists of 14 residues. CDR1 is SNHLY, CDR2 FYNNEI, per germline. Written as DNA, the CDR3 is TGTGCCAGCAGGGACAGGGGGACCTACTACGAGCAGTACTTC. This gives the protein CASRDRGTYYEQYF.

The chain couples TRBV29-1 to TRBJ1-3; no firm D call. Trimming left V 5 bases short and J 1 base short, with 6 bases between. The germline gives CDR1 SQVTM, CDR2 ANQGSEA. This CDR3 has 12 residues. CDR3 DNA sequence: TGCAGCGTTCGCACTTCTGGAAACACCATATATTTT. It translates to CSVRTSGNTIYF.

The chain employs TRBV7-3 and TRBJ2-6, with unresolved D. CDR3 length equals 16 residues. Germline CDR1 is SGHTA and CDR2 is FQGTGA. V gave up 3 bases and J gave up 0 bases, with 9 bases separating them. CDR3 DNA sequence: TGTGCCAGCAGCTTCGGACGGCTCTCTGGGGCCAACGTCCTGACTTTC. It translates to CASSFGRLSGANVLTF.

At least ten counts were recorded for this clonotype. The CDR3 nucleotides are TGTGCCAGCAGTTTAATGGGGTCGAACACTGAAGCTTTCTTT. Translated: CASSLMGSNTEAFF. The chain links TRBV27 to TRBJ1-1; unclear D gene. V shed 2 bases and J shed 1 base, with 8 bases lying between them. Per germline, CDR1 MNHEY and CDR2 SMNVEV (reference sequence). The CDR3 is made up of 14 amino acids.

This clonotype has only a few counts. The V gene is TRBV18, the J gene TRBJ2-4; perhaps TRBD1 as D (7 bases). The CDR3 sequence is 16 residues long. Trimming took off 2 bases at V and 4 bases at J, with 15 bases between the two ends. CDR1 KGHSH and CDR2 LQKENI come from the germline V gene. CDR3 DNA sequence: TGTGCCAGCTCACCAGTATGGCAGGGGGGAAAAAACATTCAGTACTTC. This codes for CASSPVWQGGKNIQYF.

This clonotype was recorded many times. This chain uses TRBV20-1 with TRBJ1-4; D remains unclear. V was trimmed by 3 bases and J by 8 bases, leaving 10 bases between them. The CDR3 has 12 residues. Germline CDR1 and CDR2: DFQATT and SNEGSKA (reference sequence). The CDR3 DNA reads TGCAGTGCTAGCGGACTGGCGGAAAAACTGTTTTTT. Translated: CSASGLAEKLFF.

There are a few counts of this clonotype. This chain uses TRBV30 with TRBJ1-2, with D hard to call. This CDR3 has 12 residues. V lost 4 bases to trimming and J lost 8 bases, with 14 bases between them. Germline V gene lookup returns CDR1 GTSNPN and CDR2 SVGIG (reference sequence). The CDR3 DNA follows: TGTGCCTGGAAGTCGGGAATGTGGGGCTACACCTTC. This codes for CAWKSGMWGYTF.

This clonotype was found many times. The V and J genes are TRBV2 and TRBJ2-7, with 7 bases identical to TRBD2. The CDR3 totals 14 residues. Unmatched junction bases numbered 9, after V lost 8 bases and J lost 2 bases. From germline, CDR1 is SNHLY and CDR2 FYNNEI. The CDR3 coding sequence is TGTGCCAGCTCAATTACTGGGGGGGCCTACGAGCAGTACTTC. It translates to CASSITGGAYEQYF.

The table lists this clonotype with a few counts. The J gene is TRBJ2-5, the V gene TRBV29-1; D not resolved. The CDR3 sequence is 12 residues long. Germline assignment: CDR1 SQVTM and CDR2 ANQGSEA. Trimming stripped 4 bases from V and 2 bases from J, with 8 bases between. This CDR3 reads CSVGVFQETQYF. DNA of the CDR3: TGCAGCGTTGGGGTATTTCAAGAGACCCAGTACTTC.